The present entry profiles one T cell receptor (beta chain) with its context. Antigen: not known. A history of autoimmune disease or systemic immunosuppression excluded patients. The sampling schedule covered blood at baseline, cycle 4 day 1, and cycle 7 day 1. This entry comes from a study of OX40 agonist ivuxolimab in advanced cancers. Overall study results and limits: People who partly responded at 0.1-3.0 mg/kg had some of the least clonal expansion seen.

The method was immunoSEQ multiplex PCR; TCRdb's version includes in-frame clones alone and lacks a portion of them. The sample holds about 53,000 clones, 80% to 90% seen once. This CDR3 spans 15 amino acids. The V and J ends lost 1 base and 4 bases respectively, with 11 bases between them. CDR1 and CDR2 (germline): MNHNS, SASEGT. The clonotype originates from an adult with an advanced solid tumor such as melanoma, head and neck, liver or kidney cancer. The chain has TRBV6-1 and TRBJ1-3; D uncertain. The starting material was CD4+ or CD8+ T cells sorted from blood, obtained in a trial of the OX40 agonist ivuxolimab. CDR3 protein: CASSEDASAGNTIYF. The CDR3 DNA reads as TGTGCCAGCAGTGAAGACGCCTCGGCGGGAAACACCATATATTTT.